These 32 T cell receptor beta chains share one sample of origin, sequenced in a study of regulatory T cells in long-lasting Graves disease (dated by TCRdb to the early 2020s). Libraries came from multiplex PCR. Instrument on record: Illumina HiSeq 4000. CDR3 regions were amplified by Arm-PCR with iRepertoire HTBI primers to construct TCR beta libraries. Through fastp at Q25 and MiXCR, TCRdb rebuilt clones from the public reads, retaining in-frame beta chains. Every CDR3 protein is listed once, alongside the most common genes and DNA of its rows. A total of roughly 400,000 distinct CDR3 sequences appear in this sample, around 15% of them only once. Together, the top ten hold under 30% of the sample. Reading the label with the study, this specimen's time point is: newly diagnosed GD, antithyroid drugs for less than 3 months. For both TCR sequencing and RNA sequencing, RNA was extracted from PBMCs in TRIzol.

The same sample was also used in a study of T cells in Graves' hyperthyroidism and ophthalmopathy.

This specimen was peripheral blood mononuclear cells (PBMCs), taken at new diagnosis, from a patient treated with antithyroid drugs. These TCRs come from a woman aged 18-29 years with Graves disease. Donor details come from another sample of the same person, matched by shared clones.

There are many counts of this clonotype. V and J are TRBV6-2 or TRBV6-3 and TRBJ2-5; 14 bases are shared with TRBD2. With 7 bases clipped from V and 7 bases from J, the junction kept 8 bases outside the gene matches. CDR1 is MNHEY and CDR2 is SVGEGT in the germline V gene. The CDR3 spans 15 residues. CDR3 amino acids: CASTSGTSGSWTQYF. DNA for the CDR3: TGTGCCAGCACTTCAGGGACTAGCGGGAGTTGGACCCAGTACTTC.

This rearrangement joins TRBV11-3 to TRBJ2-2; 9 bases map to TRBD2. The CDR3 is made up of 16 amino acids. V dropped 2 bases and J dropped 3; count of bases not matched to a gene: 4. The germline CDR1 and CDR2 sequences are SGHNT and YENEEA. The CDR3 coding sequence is TGTGCCAGCAGCTTATTTGCGGGAGGGGACACCGGGGAGCTGTTTTTT. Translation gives CASSLFAGGDTGELFF.

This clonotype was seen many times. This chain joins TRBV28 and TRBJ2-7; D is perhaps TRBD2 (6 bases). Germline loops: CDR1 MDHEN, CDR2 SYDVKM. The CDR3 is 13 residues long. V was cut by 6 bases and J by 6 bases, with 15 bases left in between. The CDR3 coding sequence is TGTGCCAGCAGCGCAGCCAGGGAGGCCGAGCAGTACTTC. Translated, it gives CASSAAREAEQYF.

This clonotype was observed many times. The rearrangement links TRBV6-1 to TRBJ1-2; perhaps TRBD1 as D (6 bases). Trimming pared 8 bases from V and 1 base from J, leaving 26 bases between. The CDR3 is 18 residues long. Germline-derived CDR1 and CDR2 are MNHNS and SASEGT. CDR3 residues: CASQTTRAGTRDNYGYTF. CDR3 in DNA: TGTGCCAGCCAAACCACCCGGGCCGGGACACGCGATAACTATGGCTACACCTTC.

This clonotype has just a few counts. CDR3 protein: CASSLPGTGVDEQYF. CDR3 sequence (DNA): TGCGCCAGCAGCTTGCCCGGGACAGGGGTGGACGAGCAGTACTTC. The chain links TRBV5-1 to TRBJ2-7; 10 positions match TRBD1. Germline trimming cut 1 base from V and 5 bases from J; bases unmatched to any gene: 6. The CDR3 covers 15 residues. In germline, CDR1 is SGHRS, CDR2 YFSETQ.

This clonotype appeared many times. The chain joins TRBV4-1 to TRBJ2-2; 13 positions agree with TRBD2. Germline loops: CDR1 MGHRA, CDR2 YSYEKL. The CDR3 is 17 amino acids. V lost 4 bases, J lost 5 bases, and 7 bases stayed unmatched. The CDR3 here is CASSPGLAGVRTGELFF. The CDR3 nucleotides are TGCGCCAGCAGCCCCGGACTAGCGGGAGTAAGGACCGGGGAGCTGTTTTTT.

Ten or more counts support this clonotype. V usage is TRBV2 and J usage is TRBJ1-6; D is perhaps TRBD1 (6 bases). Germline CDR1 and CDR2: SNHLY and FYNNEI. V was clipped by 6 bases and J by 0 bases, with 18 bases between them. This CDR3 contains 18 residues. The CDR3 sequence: CASRLGGQTSSYNSPLHF. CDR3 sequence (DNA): TGTGCCAGCAGGCTCGGCGGACAGACGAGCTCCTATAATTCACCCCTCCACTTT. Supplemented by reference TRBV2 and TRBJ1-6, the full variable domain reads EPEVTQTPSHQVTQMGQEVILRCVPISNHLYFYWYRQILGQKVEFLVSFYNNEISEKSEIFDDQFSVERPDGSNFTLKIRSTKLEDSAMYFCASRLGGQTSSYNSPLHFGNGTRLTVT.

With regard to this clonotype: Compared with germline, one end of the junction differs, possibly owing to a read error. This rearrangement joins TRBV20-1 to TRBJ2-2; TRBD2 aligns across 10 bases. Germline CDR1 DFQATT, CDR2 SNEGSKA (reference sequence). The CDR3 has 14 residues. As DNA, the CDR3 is TGCAATGCTCGGACTAGCGGATACACCGGGGAGCTGTTTTTT. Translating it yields CNARTSGYTGELFF.

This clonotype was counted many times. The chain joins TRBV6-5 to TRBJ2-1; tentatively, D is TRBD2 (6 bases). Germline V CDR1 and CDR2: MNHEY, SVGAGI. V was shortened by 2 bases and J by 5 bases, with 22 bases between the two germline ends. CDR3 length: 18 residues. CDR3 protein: CASSYVPFSGMANNEQFF. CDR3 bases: TGTGCCAGCAGTTACGTTCCGTTTAGCGGTATGGCTAACAATGAGCAGTTCTTC.

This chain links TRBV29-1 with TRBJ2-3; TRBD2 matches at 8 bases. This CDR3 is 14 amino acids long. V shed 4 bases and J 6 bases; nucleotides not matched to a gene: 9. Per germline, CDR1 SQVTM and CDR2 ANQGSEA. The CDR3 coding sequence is TGCAGCGTTGGGTTAGCGGGATTTAGCGATACGCAGTATTTT. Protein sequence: CSVGLAGFSDTQYF.

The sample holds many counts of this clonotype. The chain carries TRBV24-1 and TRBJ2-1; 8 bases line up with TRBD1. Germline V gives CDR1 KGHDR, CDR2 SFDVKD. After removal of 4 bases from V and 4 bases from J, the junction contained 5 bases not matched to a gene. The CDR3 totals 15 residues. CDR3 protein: CATSEEGQVYNEQFF. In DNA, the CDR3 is TGTGCCACCAGTGAGGAGGGACAGGTTTACAATGAGCAGTTCTTC.

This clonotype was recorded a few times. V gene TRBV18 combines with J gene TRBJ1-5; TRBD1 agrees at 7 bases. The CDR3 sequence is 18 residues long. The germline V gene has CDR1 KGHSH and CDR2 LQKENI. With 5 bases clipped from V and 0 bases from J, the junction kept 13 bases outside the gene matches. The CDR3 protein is CASSEVGQLEISNQPQHF. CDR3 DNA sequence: TGTGCCAGCTCAGAGGTGGGACAGCTTGAGATTAGCAATCAGCCCCAGCATTTT.

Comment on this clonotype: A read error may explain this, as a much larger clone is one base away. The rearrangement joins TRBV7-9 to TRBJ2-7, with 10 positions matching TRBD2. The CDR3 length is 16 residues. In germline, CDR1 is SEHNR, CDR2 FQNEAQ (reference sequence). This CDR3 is CVSSLGRGLAGAEQYF. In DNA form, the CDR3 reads TGTGTCAGCAGCTTAGGGAGGGGGCTAGCGGGAGCCGAGCAGTACTTC.

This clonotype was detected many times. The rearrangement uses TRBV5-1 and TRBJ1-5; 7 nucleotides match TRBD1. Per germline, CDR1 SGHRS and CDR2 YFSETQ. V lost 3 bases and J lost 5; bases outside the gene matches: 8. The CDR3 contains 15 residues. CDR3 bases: TGCGCCAGCAGCTACCTGGACAGGCCAGATCAGCCCCAGCATTTT. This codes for CASSYLDRPDQPQHF. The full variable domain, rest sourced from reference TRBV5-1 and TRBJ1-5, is KAGVTQTPRYLIKTRGQQVTLSCSPISGHRSVSWYQQTPGQGLQFLFEYFSETQRNKGNFPGRFSGRQFSNSRSEMNVSTLELGDSALYLCASSYLDRPDQPQHFGDGTRLSIL.

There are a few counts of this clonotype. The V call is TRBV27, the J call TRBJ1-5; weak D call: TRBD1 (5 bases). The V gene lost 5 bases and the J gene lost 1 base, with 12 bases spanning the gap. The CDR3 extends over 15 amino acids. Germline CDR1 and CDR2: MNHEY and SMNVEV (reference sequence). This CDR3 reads CASSPIWGSNQPQHF. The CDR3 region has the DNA TGTGCCAGCAGTCCCATATGGGGGAGCAATCAGCCCCAGCATTTT.

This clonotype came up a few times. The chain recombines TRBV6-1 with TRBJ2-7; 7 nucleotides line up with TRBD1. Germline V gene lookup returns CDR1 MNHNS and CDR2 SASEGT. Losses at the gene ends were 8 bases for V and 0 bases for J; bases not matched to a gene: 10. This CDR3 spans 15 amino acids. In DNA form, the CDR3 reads TGTGCCAGCCCTGACGACAGGGAAGACTCCTACGAGCAGTACTTC. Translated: CASPDDREDSYEQYF.

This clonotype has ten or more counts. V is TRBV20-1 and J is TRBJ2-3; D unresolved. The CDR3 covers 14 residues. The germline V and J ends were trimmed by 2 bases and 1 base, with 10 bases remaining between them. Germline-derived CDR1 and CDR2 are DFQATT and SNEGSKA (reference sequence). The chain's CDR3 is CSARHLAGTDTQYF. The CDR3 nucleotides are TGCAGTGCTAGACACTTGGCGGGCACAGATACGCAGTATTTT.

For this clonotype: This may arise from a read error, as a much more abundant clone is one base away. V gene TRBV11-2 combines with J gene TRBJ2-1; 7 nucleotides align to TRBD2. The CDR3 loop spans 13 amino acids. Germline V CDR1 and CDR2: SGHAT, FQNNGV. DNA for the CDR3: TGTGCCAGCAGCTTATTGTCTAGCGGTGAGGAGTTCTTC. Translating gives CASSLLSSGEEFF. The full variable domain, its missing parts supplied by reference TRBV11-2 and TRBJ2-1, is EAGVAQSPRYKIIEKRQSVAFWCNPISGHATLYWYQQILGQGPKLLIQFQNNGVVDDSQLPKDRFSAERLKGVDSTLKIQPAKLEDSAVYLCASSLLSSGEEFFGPGTRLTVL.

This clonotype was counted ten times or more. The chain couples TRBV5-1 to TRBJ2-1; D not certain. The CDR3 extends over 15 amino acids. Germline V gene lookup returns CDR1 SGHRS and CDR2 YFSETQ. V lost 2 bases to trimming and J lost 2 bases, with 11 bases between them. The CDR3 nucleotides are TGCGCCAGCAGCTTAGCACACCATCCCTACAATGAGCAGTTCTTC. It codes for CASSLAHHPYNEQFF.

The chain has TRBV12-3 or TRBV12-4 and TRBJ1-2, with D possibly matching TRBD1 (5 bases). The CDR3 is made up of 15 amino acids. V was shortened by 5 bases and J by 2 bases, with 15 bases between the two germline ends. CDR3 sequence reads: CASSPTRRVNYGYTF. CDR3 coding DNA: TGTGCCAGCAGTCCAACTCGCAGGGTAAACTATGGCTACACCTTC.

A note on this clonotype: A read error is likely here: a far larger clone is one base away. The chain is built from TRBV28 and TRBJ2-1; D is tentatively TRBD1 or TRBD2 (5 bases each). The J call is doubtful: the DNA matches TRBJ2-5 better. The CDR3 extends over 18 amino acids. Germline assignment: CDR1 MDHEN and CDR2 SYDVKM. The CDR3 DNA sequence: TGTGCCAGCAGTTTTGAGTCAGAAGGGACGGTGCCTTGGGAGACCCAGTACTTC. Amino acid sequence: CASSFESEGTVPWETQYF.

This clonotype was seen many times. CDR3 bases: TGTGCCAGCAGCTCTCCCGAGAGCAGGGGCGGGAGGGCTTACAATGAGCAGTTCTTC. Amino acid sequence: CASSSPESRGGRAYNEQFF. V usage is TRBV28 and J usage is TRBJ2-1; 9 bases are a match to TRBD2. Germline V CDR1 and CDR2: MDHEN, SYDVKM. The CDR3 has 19 amino acids. V was clipped by 6 bases and J by 4 bases; unmatched bases: 19.

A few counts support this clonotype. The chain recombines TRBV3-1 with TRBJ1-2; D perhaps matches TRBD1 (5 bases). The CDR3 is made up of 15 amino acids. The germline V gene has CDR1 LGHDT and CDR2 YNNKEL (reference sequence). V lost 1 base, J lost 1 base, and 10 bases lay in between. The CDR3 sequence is CASSQAGTNNYGYTF. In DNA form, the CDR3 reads TGTGCCAGCAGCCAAGCAGGGACCAATAACTATGGCTACACCTTC.

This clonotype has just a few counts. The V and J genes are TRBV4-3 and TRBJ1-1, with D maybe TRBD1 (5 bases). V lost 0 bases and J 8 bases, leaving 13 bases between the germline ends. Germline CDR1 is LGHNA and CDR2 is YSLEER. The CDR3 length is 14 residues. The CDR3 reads CASSQDPGGAEAFF. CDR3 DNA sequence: TGCGCCAGCAGCCAAGACCCTGGGGGAGCCGAAGCTTTCTTT.

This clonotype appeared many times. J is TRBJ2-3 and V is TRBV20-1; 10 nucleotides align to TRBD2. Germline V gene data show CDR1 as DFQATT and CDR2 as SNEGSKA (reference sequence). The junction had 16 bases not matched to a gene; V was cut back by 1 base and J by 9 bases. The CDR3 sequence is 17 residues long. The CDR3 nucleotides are TGCAGTGCTAGAGCCAGGGGAGCGGGAGGGCCGGTCAGGACGCAGTATTTT. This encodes CSARARGAGGPVRTQYF.

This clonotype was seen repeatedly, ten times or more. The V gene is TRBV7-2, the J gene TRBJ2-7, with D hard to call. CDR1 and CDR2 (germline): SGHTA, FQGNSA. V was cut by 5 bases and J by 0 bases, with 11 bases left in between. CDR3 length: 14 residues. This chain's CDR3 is CASSPGRISYEQYF. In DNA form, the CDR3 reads TGTGCCAGCAGCCCCGGAAGGATCTCCTACGAGCAGTACTTC.

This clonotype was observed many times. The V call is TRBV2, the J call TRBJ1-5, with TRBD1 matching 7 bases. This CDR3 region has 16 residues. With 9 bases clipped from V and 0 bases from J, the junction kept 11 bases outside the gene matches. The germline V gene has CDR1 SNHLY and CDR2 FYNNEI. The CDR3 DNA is TGTGCCAGTCGACAGGGCGTGGATGATAGCAATCAGCCCCAGCATTTT. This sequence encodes CASRQGVDDSNQPQHF.

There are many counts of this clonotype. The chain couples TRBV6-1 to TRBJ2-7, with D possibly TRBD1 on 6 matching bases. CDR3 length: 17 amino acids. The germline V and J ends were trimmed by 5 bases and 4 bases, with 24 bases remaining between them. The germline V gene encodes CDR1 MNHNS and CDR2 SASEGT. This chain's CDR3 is CASSKTQDSRFSYEQYF. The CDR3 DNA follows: TGTGCCAGCAGTAAAACCCAGGACAGCCGTTTCTCTTACGAGCAGTACTTC.

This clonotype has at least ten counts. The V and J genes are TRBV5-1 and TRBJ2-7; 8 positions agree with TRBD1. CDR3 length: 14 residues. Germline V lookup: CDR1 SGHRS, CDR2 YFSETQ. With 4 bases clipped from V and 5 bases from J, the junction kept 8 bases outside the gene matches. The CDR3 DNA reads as TGCGCCAGCAGCATACGGACAGGGACGAACGAGCAGTACTTC. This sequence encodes CASSIRTGTNEQYF.

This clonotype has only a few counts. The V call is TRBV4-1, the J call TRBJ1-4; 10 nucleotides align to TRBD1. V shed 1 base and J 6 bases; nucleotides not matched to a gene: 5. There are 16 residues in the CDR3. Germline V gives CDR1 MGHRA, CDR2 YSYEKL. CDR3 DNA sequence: TGCGCCAGCAGCCAAGGGCCGGGACAGGGGCATGAAAAACTGTTTTTT. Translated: CASSQGPGQGHEKLFF.

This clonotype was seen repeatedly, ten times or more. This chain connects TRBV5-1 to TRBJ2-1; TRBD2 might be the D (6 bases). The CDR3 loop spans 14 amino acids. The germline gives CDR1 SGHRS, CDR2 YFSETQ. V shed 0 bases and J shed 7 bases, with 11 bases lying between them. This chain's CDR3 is CASSLDLAGNEQFF. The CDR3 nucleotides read TGCGCCAGCAGCTTGGATCTGGCGGGAAATGAGCAGTTCTTC.

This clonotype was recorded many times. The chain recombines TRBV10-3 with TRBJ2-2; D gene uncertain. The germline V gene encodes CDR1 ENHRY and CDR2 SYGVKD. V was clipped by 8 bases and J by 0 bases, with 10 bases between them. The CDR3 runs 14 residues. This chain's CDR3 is CAIAGQPNTGELFF. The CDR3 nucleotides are TGTGCCATCGCCGGCCAACCGAACACCGGGGAGCTGTTTTTT.